The 10 T cell receptor beta chains listed next were all sequenced from one sample in a study of patients and donors after allogeneic stem cell transplantation. TCRdb reanalysed the RT-PCR reads using MiXCR and keeps one entry per CDR3 protein. Here the sample spans some 960,000 distinct CDR3 sequences, more than 15% being singletons. Input material: blood, either unsorted or a sorted T cell fraction (not recorded which). The receptor source for this set is a human donor who was either an allogeneic HSCT recipient or a stem cell or donor lymphocyte infusion donor (not recorded which). It is not recorded whose cells these are; they may come from a transplant donor.

As concerns this clonotype: Here the CDR3 omits its conserved ending phenylalanine or tryptophan, so a read error is the likely source. The chain combines TRBV7-9 with TRBJ2-1; D is unresolved. CDR1 is SEHNR and CDR2 is FQNEAQ in the germline V gene (reference sequence). The CDR3 extends over 15 amino acids. The V end lost 9 bases, the J end lost 0 bases, and 15 bases lay between the germline ends. The CDR3 sequence: CASQRPASSYNEQFY. CDR3 in DNA: TGTGCCAGTCAAAGGCCCGCCAGCTCCTACAATGAGCAGTTCTAC.

This clonotype was seen more than once but under ten times. The rearrangement links TRBV4-2 to TRBJ2-5; D gene ambiguous. Trimming stripped 0 bases from V and 5 bases from J, with 10 bases between. From germline, CDR1 is LGHNA and CDR2 YNFKEQ. The CDR3 length is 14 residues. This chain's CDR3 is CASSQELLGETQYF. DNA of the CDR3: TGTGCCAGCAGCCAAGAACTGCTAGGGGAGACCCAGTACTTC.

This clonotype appeared a few times. The CDR3 loop reads CASSFWAVPGTDTQYF. The CDR3 DNA sequence: TGTGCCAGCAGTTTTTGGGCCGTACCCGGGACAGATACGCAGTATTTT. The chain has TRBV12-3 or TRBV12-4 and TRBJ2-3; D ambiguous. V lost 3 bases and J lost 3, with 16 bases in between. The CDR3 spans 16 residues.

This clonotype showed up just a few times. The chain combines TRBV15 with TRBJ1-1, with 9 positions matching TRBD1. The V gene's germline CDR1 is LNHNV and CDR2 YYDKDF (reference sequence). Unmatched junction bases numbered 6, after V lost 5 bases and J lost 5 bases. The CDR3 consists of 14 residues. DNA of the CDR3: TGTGCCACCAGCCCGACAGGGGGGAAGACTGAAGCTTTCTTT. This gives the protein CATSPTGGKTEAFF. Filled out from reference TRBV15 and TRBJ1-1, the complete variable domain reads DAMVIQNPRYQVTQFGKPVTLSCSQTLNHNVMYWYQQKSSQAPKLLFHYYDKDFNNEADTPDNFQSRRPNTSFCFLDIRSPGLGDTAMYLCATSPTGGKTEAFFGQGTRLTVV.

Only a few counts were recorded for this clonotype. The chain joins TRBV3-1 to TRBJ2-3; TRBD2 matches at 7 bases. CDR3 length: 18 residues. CDR1 and CDR2 from the germline V gene are LGHDT and YNNKEL (reference sequence). Unmatched junction bases numbered 13, after V lost 0 bases and J lost 4 bases. The CDR3 here is CASSQDRGGSLVADTQYF. CDR3 DNA: TGTGCCAGCAGCCAAGATCGTGGCGGGAGTTTGGTGGCAGATACGCAGTATTTT.

This clonotype was detected only a few times. The chain links TRBV29-1 to TRBJ2-3; the match to TRBD2 covers 9 bases. Per the germline V gene, CDR1 is SQVTM and CDR2 is ANQGSEA. The CDR3 is 15 residues long. V gave up 5 bases and J gave up 0 bases; unmatched junction bases: 6. Written as DNA, the CDR3 is TGCAGCGTTCGGGCTAGCGGGGATAGCACAGATACGCAGTATTTT. Its protein product is CSVRASGDSTDTQYF.

This clonotype was seen many times. The CDR3, as DNA: TGTGCCAGCAGTCCGGACAGACCCTACGAGCAGTACTTC. Encoded protein: CASSPDRPYEQYF. The rearrangement links TRBV12-3 or TRBV12-4 to TRBJ2-7; D possibly corresponds to TRBD1 (6 bases). Trimming removed 5 bases at V and 2 bases at J, with 10 bases between. CDR3 size: 13 residues.

This chain uses TRBV25-1 with TRBJ2-1; D may match TRBD1 or TRBD2 (6 bases each). Germline CDR1 MGHDK, CDR2 SYGVNS. The V end lost 6 bases, the J end lost 10 bases, and 25 bases lay between the germline ends. There are 16 residues in the CDR3. CDR3 in DNA: TGTGCCAGCAGACCCTTCCTCGGGGGCCCGGGGGAGGAGCAGTTCTTC. This encodes CASRPFLGGPGEEQFF.

This chain connects TRBV12-2 to TRBJ2-3. TRBV12-2 is marked as a pseudogene. The CDR3 totals 14 residues. The CDR3 DNA reads TGTGCAAGTCGCTTAGGACAACTCTTGGATACGCAGTATTTT. Its translation is CASRLGQLLDTQYF.

The chain employs TRBV11-2 and TRBJ1-5; the D gene is possibly TRBD1 (6 bases). Germline CDR1 and CDR2: SGHAT and FQNNGV. V lost 1 base to trimming and J lost 1 base, with 8 bases between them. The CDR3 has 15 residues. The CDR3 here is CASSLVTGSNQPQHF. CDR3 DNA: TGTGCCAGCAGCTTAGTGACAGGAAGCAATCAGCCCCAGCATTTT.